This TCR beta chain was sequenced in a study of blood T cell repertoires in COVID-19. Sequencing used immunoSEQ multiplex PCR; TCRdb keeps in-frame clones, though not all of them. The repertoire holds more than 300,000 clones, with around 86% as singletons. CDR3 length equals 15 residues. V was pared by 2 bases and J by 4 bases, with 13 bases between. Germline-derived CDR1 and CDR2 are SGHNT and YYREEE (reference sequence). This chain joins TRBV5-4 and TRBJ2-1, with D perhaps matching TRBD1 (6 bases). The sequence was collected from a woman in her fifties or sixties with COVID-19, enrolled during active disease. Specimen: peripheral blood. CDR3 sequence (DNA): TGTGCCAGCAGCTTTTCAACAGGGTCTTACAATGAGCAGTTCTTC. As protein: CASSFSTGSYNEQFF.